Sequencing of this TCR beta chain was carried out in a study of OX40 agonist ivuxolimab in advanced cancers. About the study: Patients took ivuxolimab, an agonistic anti-OX40 (CD134) antibody. From roughly 20 to 90 years was the age range, with a mean of 60 years, and roughly 80% were male.

Germline V gene sequence: CDR1 MNHEY, CDR2 SMNVEV (reference sequence). Between the trimmed V and J ends, which lost 2 bases and 1 base, there was a span of 11 bases. This CDR3 spans 15 amino acids. Sampled blood was obtained at baseline, cycle 4 day 1, and cycle 7 day 1. Some clones are missing from TCRdb's copy, which holds only in-frame ones; the method was immunoSEQ multiplex PCR. The repertoire holds 80,000 to 95,000 clones, with approximately 86% as singletons. The sequence was collected from an adult with an advanced solid tumor such as melanoma, head and neck, liver or kidney cancer. The chain links TRBV27 to TRBJ2-5; D might be TRBD1 (6 bases). The source was CD4+ or CD8+ T cells sorted from blood, collected in a trial of the OX40 agonist ivuxolimab. This chain's CDR3 is CASSLNPRGQETQYF. The CDR3 region has the DNA TGTGCCAGCAGTTTAAATCCCAGGGGCCAAGAGACCCAGTACTTC.